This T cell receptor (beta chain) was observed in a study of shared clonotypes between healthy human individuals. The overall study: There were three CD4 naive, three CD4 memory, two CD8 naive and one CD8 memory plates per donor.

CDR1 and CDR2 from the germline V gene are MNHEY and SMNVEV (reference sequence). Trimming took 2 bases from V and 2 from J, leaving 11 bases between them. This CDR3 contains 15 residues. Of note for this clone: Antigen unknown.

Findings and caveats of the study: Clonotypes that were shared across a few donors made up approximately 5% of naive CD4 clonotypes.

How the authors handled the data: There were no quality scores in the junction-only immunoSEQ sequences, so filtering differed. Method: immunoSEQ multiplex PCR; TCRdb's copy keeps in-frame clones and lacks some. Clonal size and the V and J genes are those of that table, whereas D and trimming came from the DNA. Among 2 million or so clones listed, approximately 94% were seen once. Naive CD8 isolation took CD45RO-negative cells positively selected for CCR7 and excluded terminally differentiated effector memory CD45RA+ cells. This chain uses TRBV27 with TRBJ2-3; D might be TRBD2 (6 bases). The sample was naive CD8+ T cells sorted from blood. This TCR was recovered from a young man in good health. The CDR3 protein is CASSLIGGLTDTQYF. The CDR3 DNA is TGTGCCAGCAGTTTAATTGGGGGACTCACAGATACGCAGTATTTT.